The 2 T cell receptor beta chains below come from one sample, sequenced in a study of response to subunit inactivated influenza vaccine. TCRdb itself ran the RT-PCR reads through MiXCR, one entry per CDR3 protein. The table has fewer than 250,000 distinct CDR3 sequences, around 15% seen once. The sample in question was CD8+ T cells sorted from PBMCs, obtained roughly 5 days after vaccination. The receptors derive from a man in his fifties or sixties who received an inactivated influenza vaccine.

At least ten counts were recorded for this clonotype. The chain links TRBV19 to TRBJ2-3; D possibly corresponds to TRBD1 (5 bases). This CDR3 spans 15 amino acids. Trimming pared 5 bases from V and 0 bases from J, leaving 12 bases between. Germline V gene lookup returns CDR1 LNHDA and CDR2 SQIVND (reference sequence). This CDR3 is CASSVKDTSTDTQYF. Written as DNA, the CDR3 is TGTGCCAGTAGTGTGAAGGACACTAGCACAGATACGCAGTATTTT.

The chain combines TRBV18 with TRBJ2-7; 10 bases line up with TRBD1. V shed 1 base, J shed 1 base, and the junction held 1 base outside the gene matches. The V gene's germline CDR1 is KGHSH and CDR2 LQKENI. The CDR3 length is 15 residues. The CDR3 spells CASSPLGQGSYEQYF. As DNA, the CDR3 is TGTGCCAGCTCACCACTGGGACAGGGGTCCTACGAGCAGTACTTC.